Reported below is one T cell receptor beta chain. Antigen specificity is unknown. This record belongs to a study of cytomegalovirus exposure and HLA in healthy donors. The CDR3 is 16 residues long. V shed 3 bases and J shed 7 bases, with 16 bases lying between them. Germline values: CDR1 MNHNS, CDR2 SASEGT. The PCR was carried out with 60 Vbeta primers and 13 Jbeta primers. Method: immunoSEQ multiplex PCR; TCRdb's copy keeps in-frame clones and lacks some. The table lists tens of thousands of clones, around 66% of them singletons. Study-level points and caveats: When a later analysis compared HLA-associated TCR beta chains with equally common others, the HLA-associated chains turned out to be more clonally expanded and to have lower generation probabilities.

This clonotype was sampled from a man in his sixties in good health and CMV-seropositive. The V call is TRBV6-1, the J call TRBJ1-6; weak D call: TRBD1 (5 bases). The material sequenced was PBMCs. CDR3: CASSDPPGFVNSPLHF. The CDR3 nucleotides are TGTGCCAGCAGTGATCCCCCAGGGTTCGTCAATTCACCCCTCCACTTT.